These 13 T cell receptor beta chains were sequenced from one sample in a study of CD8+ T cells in alopecia areata. Once RNA had been extracted, it was reverse transcribed into cDNA to act as the sequencing template. Profiled with immunoSEQ multiplex PCR; TCRdb holds only in-frame clones, not every one. The sample consists of about 150,000 clones, more than 40% of them appearing once. The specimen was CD4+ T cells sorted from blood. The receptors come from a human donor with alopecia areata.

This clone occurred once. V is TRBV7-2 and J is TRBJ1-5; the D is unclear. This CDR3 spans 15 amino acids. Trimming cost V 2 bases and J 3 bases, with 11 bases left between them. The germline gives CDR1 SGHTA, CDR2 FQGNSA. The DNA of the CDR3 is TGTGCCAGCAGCTTAACCGGACCGGTCAATCAGCCCCAGCATTTT. Protein sequence: CASSLTGPVNQPQHF.

This chain uses TRBV11-2 with TRBJ2-2; a possible D gene is TRBD1 (6 bases). This CDR3 has 16 amino acids. CDR1 SGHAT and CDR2 FQNNGV come from the germline V gene. V shed 5 bases and J shed 7 bases, with 20 bases lying between them. The CDR3, as DNA: TGTGCCAGCAGCGGCGTACACGGCAGGGGATTCGGGGAGCTGTTTTTT. Its protein product is CASSGVHGRGFGELFF.

In this sample, this clone turned up a few times. The rearrangement links TRBV29-1 to TRBJ2-5; D remains ambiguous. The CDR3 is made up of 14 amino acids. Deletions cut 6 bases from V and 5 bases from J, with 19 bases between. Germline CDR1 reads SQVTM; CDR2 reads ANQGSEA. The CDR3 sequence is CSVRSTGLGETQYF. In DNA, the CDR3 is TGCAGCGTCCGCAGCACCGGGCTTGGGGAGACCCAGTACTTC.

The chain uses TRBV30 and TRBJ1-1; D gene uncertain. Per germline, CDR1 GTSNPN and CDR2 SVGIG (reference sequence). The CDR3 length is 13 residues. The ends were cut back, 0 bases at V and 3 bases at J, with 8 bases in the middle. CDR3 coding DNA: TGTGCCTGGAGTGTAAAGAAATACACTGAAGCTTTCTTT. Amino acid sequence: CAWSVKKYTEAFF.

The chain carries TRBV5-6 and TRBJ1-2, with no clear D. CDR1 is SGHDT, CDR2 YYEEEE, per germline. The CDR3 length is 12 residues. V was clipped by 4 bases and J by 5 bases, with 9 bases between them. CDR3 DNA: TGTGCCAGCAGCGAAGGGAAGTATGGCTACACCTTC. This sequence encodes CASSEGKYGYTF.

The rearrangement joins TRBV29-1 to TRBJ1-5; D call uncertain. V lost 4 bases, J lost 5 bases, and 18 bases lay in between. This CDR3 comprises 15 residues. Germline V gene data show CDR1 as SQVTM and CDR2 as ANQGSEA. CDR3 sequence (DNA): TGCAGCGTTGGGGGAGGTGGCTCGGATGATCAGCCCCAGCATTTT. Its protein is CSVGGGGSDDQPQHF.

The chain recombines TRBV2 with TRBJ2-5, with 8 nucleotides matching TRBD2. The CDR3 loop spans 15 amino acids. The germline V gene encodes CDR1 SNHLY and CDR2 FYNNEI. With V trimmed by 5 bases and J by 3 bases, 8 bases remained unmatched. The CDR3 DNA follows: TGTGCCAGCAGTTCGATTAGTAGCGGGGAAGAGACCCAGTACTTC. Translating it yields CASSSISSGEETQYF.

This chain connects TRBV9 to TRBJ1-2; 8 bases are a match to TRBD1. This CDR3 spans 14 amino acids. V was clipped by 3 bases and J by 4 bases; unmatched bases: 5. Germline V lookup: CDR1 SGDLS, CDR2 YYNGEE. The CDR3 DNA sequence: TGTGCCAGCAGCGCGGACAGGGATCTCTATGGCTACACCTTC. The encoded protein is CASSADRDLYGYTF.

The chain carries TRBV29-1 and TRBJ1-4; D might be TRBD1 (5 bases). There are 15 residues in the CDR3. Germline loops: CDR1 SQVTM, CDR2 ANQGSEA. Deletions cut 4 bases from V and 4 bases from J, with 16 bases between. The CDR3 reads CSVGGASRSNEKLFF. CDR3 nucleotide sequence: TGCAGCGTTGGAGGGGCAAGTCGGAGTAATGAAAAACTGTTTTTT.

V is TRBV14 and J is TRBJ2-3; D is uncertain. This CDR3 is 11 amino acids long. Germline V lookup: CDR1 SGHDN, CDR2 FVKESK. With 4 bases removed from V and 4 bases from J, the gap between germline ends came to 3 bases. The CDR3 DNA follows: TGTGCCAGCAGCCTCGCAGATACGCAGTATTTT. Its protein product is CASSLADTQYF.

This clone has just a few counts. This sequence joins TRBV10-3 and TRBJ2-5; 8 bases match TRBD2. In germline, CDR1 is ENHRY, CDR2 SYGVKD. The CDR3 totals 16 residues. The V and J ends lost 4 bases and 5 bases, in that order; junction bases with no gene match: 12. The chain's CDR3 is CAISGKRETPGETQYF. CDR3 nucleotides: TGTGCCATCAGTGGAAAGCGGGAGACCCCGGGGGAGACCCAGTACTTC.

This clone was seen a handful of times. The same CDR3 can be traced to other DNA sequences in this sample. V is TRBV20-1 and J is TRBJ2-5; D unclear. This CDR3 spans 11 amino acids. The V and J ends lost 1 base and 4 bases respectively, with 4 bases between them. CDR1 is DFQATT and CDR2 is SNEGSKA in the germline V gene (reference sequence). Here the CDR3 reads CSARVGETQYF. The DNA of the CDR3 is TGCAGTGCTAGAGTGGGAGAGACCCAGTACTTC.

This clone came up a few times. The genes are TRBV29-1 and TRBJ1-2; 9 positions match TRBD1. Germline values: CDR1 SQVTM, CDR2 ANQGSEA. J gave up 5 bases and V 7 bases, and 11 bases lay outside the gene matches. The CDR3 sequence is 14 residues long. The chain's CDR3 is CSADIDRGGYGYTF. The CDR3 DNA follows: TGCAGCGCCGACATAGACAGGGGGGGATATGGCTACACCTTC. Supplemented by reference TRBV29-1 and TRBJ1-2, the full variable domain reads SAVISQKPSRDICQRGTSLTIQCQVDSQVTMMFWYRQQPGQSLTLIATANQGSEATYESGFVIDKFPISRPNLTFSTLTVSNMSPEDSSIYLCSADIDRGGYGYTFGSGTRLTVV.